A single sample is the source of the 28 T cell receptor beta chains below, sequenced in a study of cytomegalovirus exposure and HLA in healthy donors. The PCR was carried out with 60 Vbeta primers and 13 Jbeta primers. Using immunoSEQ multiplex PCR, the repertoire was profiled, and TCRdb retains in-frame clones only, with some absent. This sample has 130,000 to 150,000 clones; over 75% occur once, and the top ten carry about 1.7%. The specimen sequenced was PBMCs. The receptors shown here come from a woman aged 25 to 39 in good health and CMV-seronegative.

The V and J genes are TRBV6-5 and TRBJ1-2; D may be TRBD1 (6 bases). The germline V gene has CDR1 MNHEY and CDR2 SVGAGI. CDR3 length: 14 residues. The ends were cut back, 6 bases at V and 8 bases at J, with 19 bases in the middle. The CDR3: CASSLGQYGRGYTF. CDR3 nucleotide sequence: TGTGCCAGCAGCCTAGGACAGTACGGTCGGGGCTACACCTTC.

The chain's CDR3 is CASSTTGADEQYF. The CDR3 DNA sequence: TGTGCCAGCAGTACGACAGGGGCCGACGAGCAGTACTTC. The chain carries TRBV6-6 and TRBJ2-7; 8 bases agree with TRBD1. Per germline, CDR1 MNHNY and CDR2 SVGAGI (reference sequence). CDR3 length equals 13 residues. Trimming took 5 bases from V and 5 from J; bases not matched to a gene: 5.

This chain joins TRBV6-4 and TRBJ1-2; weak D call: TRBD1 (6 bases). In germline, CDR1 is MRHNA, CDR2 SNTAGT. CDR3 length: 14 residues. V lost 7 bases and J 3 bases, leaving 15 bases between the germline ends. CDR3 bases: TGTGCCAGCAAGGCAACAGACAGGCACTATGGCTACACCTTC. It translates to CASKATDRHYGYTF.

The J gene is TRBJ2-1, the V gene TRBV9; possible D gene TRBD2, 5 bases. This CDR3 is 16 amino acids long. V was clipped by 4 bases and J by 1 base, with 15 bases between them. Per the germline V gene, CDR1 is SGDLS and CDR2 is YYNGEE. The CDR3 sequence: CASSKPGTQSYNEQFF. The DNA for the CDR3 is TGTGCCAGCAGCAAACCGGGAACCCAGTCCTACAATGAGCAGTTCTTC.

The V call is TRBV19, the J call TRBJ1-5; 9 bases fit TRBD1. Germline CDR1 and CDR2: LNHDA and SQIVND (reference sequence). The V segment lost 5 bases and the J segment 4 bases; nucleotides outside the gene matches: 3. The CDR3 runs to 14 residues. CDR3 coding DNA: TGTGCCAGTAGTTTTGACAGGGGGAATCAGCCCCAGCATTTT. It specifies CASSFDRGNQPQHF.

V and J are TRBV5-6 and TRBJ2-7; 9 nucleotides line up with TRBD1. CDR1 is SGHDT, CDR2 YYEEEE, per germline. Trimming cost V 6 bases and J 6 bases; bases outside gene matches: 16. The CDR3 runs to 16 residues. This chain's CDR3 is CASTIRTGQGAVEQYF. The CDR3 DNA reads TGTGCCAGCACGATTAGGACGGGACAGGGAGCAGTCGAGCAGTACTTC.

The chain links TRBV5-1 to TRBJ1-2; unclear D gene. V was cut by 4 bases and J by 4 bases, with 14 bases left in between. CDR1 is SGHRS and CDR2 is YFSETQ in the germline V gene. This CDR3 is 14 amino acids long. CDR3 in DNA: TGCGCCAGCAGCCGGGGTGGTGAGAGCTATGGCTACACCTTC. Translated, it gives CASSRGGESYGYTF.

The chain employs TRBV5-1 and TRBJ2-7; a weak D match, TRBD1 (6 bases). CDR3 size: 12 residues. CDR1 is SGHRS and CDR2 is YFSETQ in the germline V gene. V lost 4 bases and J lost 3, with 8 bases in between. The CDR3 sequence: CASSMTGYEQYF. DNA for the CDR3: TGCGCCAGCAGCATGACAGGCTACGAGCAGTACTTC.

This rearrangement joins TRBV5-1 to TRBJ2-3; 8 bases line up with TRBD2. Looked up from germline, CDR1 is SGHRS and CDR2 is YFSETQ. CDR3 length: 15 residues. Losses at the gene ends were 1 base for V and 4 bases for J; bases not matched to a gene: 5. CDR3: CASSLSAGGSDTQYF. CDR3 nucleotides: TGCGCCAGCAGCTTGTCTGCGGGGGGATCAGATACGCAGTATTTT.

This chain uses TRBV10-1 with TRBJ2-3, with 7 bases that match TRBD2. CDR1 and CDR2 (germline): WNHNN, SYGVQD (reference sequence). Losses at the gene ends were 4 bases for V and 9 bases for J; bases not matched to a gene: 7. CDR3 length equals 13 residues. The CDR3 nucleotides read TGCGCCAGCAGTGCGGGGGGAAGAAGCACGCAGTATTTT. Encoded protein: CASSAGGRSTQYF.

V gene TRBV5-1 combines with J gene TRBJ2-5, with 10 bases matching TRBD2. Germline CDR1 is SGHRS and CDR2 is YFSETQ. J was trimmed by 2 bases and V by 2 bases; bases with no gene match: 6. The CDR3 is 16 residues long. The CDR3 region is CASSLNLAGAQETQYF. The CDR3 coding sequence is TGCGCCAGCAGCTTAAACCTAGCGGGGGCACAAGAGACCCAGTACTTC.

This chain joins TRBV10-3 and TRBJ1-5, with D tentatively TRBD1 (6 bases). Trimming left V 0 bases short and J 2 bases short, with 11 bases between. CDR1 is ENHRY, CDR2 SYGVKD, per germline. CDR3 size: 16 residues. For the CDR3, the DNA is TGTGCCATCAGTGAGTCGACAGGAGTCGGCAATCAGCCCCAGCATTTT. It specifies CAISESTGVGNQPQHF.

This clone was found once. The chain joins TRBV2 to TRBJ1-1; D perhaps matches TRBD1 (5 bases). Germline CDR1 reads SNHLY; CDR2 reads FYNNEI. The length of the CDR3 is 17 residues. Trimming removed 3 bases from V and 0 bases from J, with 17 bases in between. Here the CDR3 reads CASSDRVAGRMNTEAFF. CDR3 nucleotide sequence: TGTGCCAGCAGTGATCGGGTTGCAGGGCGAATGAACACTGAAGCTTTCTTT.

CDR3 bases: TGTGCCAGCAGCGACGCGGCTGGTTCACCCCTCCACTTT. This codes for CASSDAAGSPLHF. The rearrangement links TRBV6-4 to TRBJ1-6; D uncertain. V was cut by 6 bases and J by 9 bases, with 12 bases left in between. The V gene's germline CDR1 is MRHNA and CDR2 SNTAGT. The CDR3 extends over 13 amino acids.

V is TRBV18 and J is TRBJ2-1; 8 bases match TRBD1. Germline CDR1 and CDR2: KGHSH and LQKENI. The V gene end was trimmed by 3 bases and the J gene end by 9 bases; junction bases not matched to a gene: 7. This CDR3 contains 14 residues. The CDR3 sequence is CASSPQMDRAEQFF. The CDR3 DNA follows: TGTGCCAGCTCACCTCAGATGGACAGGGCTGAGCAGTTCTTC.

This clone has just a few counts. This rearrangement joins TRBV25-1 to TRBJ2-1, with 8 bases aligning to TRBD1. V was pared by 10 bases and J by 7 bases, with 6 bases of the junction left unmatched. Germline V CDR1 and CDR2: MGHDK, SYGVNS. The CDR3 covers 12 residues. CDR3 in amino acids: CATQTGVNEQFF. CDR3 bases: TGTGCCACCCAGACAGGGGTTAATGAGCAGTTCTTC.

The J gene is TRBJ1-1, the V gene TRBV4-1; D gene ambiguous. From germline, CDR1 is MGHRA and CDR2 YSYEKL. This CDR3 contains 13 residues. V was shortened by 1 base and J by 4 bases, with 7 bases between the two germline ends. The CDR3 sequence: CASSQAGFTEAFF. The CDR3 DNA reads TGCGCCAGCAGCCAAGCAGGTTTCACTGAAGCTTTCTTT.

V is TRBV10-1 and J is TRBJ1-1; possibly TRBD1 for D (5 bases). Germline assignment: CDR1 WNHNN and CDR2 SYGVQD (reference sequence). Trimming took off 2 bases at V and 7 bases at J, with 14 bases between the two ends. The CDR3 covers 14 residues. The chain's CDR3 is CASSETETRDEAFF. CDR3 in DNA: TGCGCCAGCAGTGAGACCGAAACCAGGGATGAAGCTTTCTTT.

The V and J genes are TRBV7-3 and TRBJ2-3, with TRBD2 matching over 13 bases. This CDR3 contains 16 residues. Trimming at V came to 5 bases and at J to 5 bases, leaving 7 bases not matched to a gene. Germline V gives CDR1 SGHTA, CDR2 FQGTGA. CDR3 in amino acids: CASSPTSGGARDTQYF. As DNA, the CDR3 is TGTGCCAGCAGCCCAACTAGCGGGGGGGCGAGAGATACGCAGTATTTT. Full variable domain (missing parts from reference TRBV7-3 and TRBJ2-3): GAGVSQTPSNKVTEKGKYVELRCDPISGHTALYWYRQSLGQGPEFLIYFQGTGAADDSGLPNDRFFAVRPEGSVSTLKIQRTERGDSAVYLCASSPTSGGARDTQYFGPGTRLTVL.

This clone was recorded a few times. The chain links TRBV30 to TRBJ2-5; D is perhaps TRBD1 (6 bases). V lost 0 bases, J lost 5 bases, and 10 bases lay in between. This CDR3 comprises 13 residues. From germline, CDR1 is GTSNPN and CDR2 SVGIG (reference sequence). CDR3 residues: CAWSVGGAETQYF. In nucleotides, the CDR3 is TGTGCCTGGAGTGTAGGGGGAGCGGAGACCCAGTACTTC.

Concerning this clone: Other DNA variants within this sample encode the same CDR3. The V gene is TRBV2, the J gene TRBJ1-5, with 10 bases fitting TRBD1. The CDR3 sequence is 14 residues long. Trimming took 4 bases from V and 7 from J; bases not matched to a gene: 4. CDR1 SNHLY and CDR2 FYNNEI come from the germline V gene. The CDR3 nucleotides read TGTGCCAGCAGTGGGACAGGGGGAGGGCAGCCCCAGCATTTT. Protein sequence: CASSGTGGGQPQHF.

This clone was detected a few times. Other DNA sequences within the sample encode an identical CDR3. The rearrangement joins TRBV6-5 to TRBJ1-2, with D possibly TRBD1 on 5 matching bases. The V end lost 0 bases, the J end lost 8 bases, and 13 bases lay between the germline ends. The CDR3 loop spans 14 amino acids. Germline loops: CDR1 MNHEY, CDR2 SVGAGI. In DNA form, the CDR3 reads TGTGCCAGCAGTTACTCTGCAGGAGGGGTCGGCTACACCTTC. Translated, it gives CASSYSAGGVGYTF.

This rearrangement joins TRBV19 to TRBJ1-1, with 12 bases lining up with TRBD1. J gave up 5 bases and V 1 base, and 8 bases lay outside the gene matches. This CDR3 contains 17 residues. Germline-derived CDR1 and CDR2 are LNHDA and SQIVND (reference sequence). The CDR3 is CASSIGWDRGLGTEAFF. Here the CDR3 DNA reads TGTGCCAGTAGTATAGGGTGGGACAGGGGGCTTGGAACTGAAGCTTTCTTT.

The chain recombines TRBV9 with TRBJ2-5, with 10 bases matching TRBD2. This CDR3 region has 17 residues. The germline gives CDR1 SGDLS, CDR2 YYNGEE. The V gene end was trimmed by 0 bases and the J gene end by 5 bases; junction bases not matched to a gene: 10. The CDR3 nucleotides are TGTGCCAGCAGCGTAGGTGGACTAGCGGCCCCGAGGGAGACCCAGTACTTC. This gives the protein CASSVGGLAAPRETQYF.

The rearrangement uses TRBV10-1 and TRBJ2-6, with a possible D match to TRBD1 (6 bases). V was shortened by 3 bases and J by 2 bases, with 11 bases between the two germline ends. Germline lookup yields CDR1 WNHNN and CDR2 SYGVQD (reference sequence). CDR3 length: 16 amino acids. The CDR3 reads CASSDSTGPGANVLTF. The DNA for the CDR3 is TGCGCCAGCAGTGACTCAACAGGGCCTGGGGCCAACGTCCTGACTTTC.

The chain employs TRBV4-3 and TRBJ1-1; unclear D gene. CDR1 is LGHNA and CDR2 is YSLEER in the germline V gene. Trimming cost V 4 bases and J 2 bases, with 11 bases left between them. The length of the CDR3 is 14 residues. CDR3 DNA: TGCGCCAGCAGCCCACACCCCACCAACACTGAAGCTTTCTTT. Residues: CASSPHPTNTEAFF.

This clone was recorded once. CDR3 sequence: CASSGLSGGATNEQFF. Written as DNA, the CDR3 is TGTGCCAGCAGTGGACTTAGCGGGGGGGCTACCAATGAGCAGTTCTTC. The rearrangement links TRBV6-6 to TRBJ2-1; 11 bases align to TRBD2. CDR1 and CDR2 from the germline V gene are MNHNY and SVGAGI (reference sequence). This CDR3 spans 16 amino acids. V dropped 5 bases and J dropped 6; count of bases not matched to a gene: 9.

The rearrangement uses TRBV4-2 and TRBJ1-5, with 9 bases fitting TRBD1. The CDR3 has 14 residues. J gave up 2 bases and V 6 bases, and 2 bases lay outside the gene matches. Germline lookup yields CDR1 LGHNA and CDR2 YNFKEQ. DNA for the CDR3: TGTGCCAGCAGGGGACAGGGAGGCAATCAGCCCCAGCATTTT. Its translation is CASRGQGGNQPQHF.